This T cell receptor (beta chain) comes out of a study of cytomegalovirus exposure and HLA in healthy donors. The CDR3 runs to 12 residues. Germline V gene sequence: CDR1 SGHRS, CDR2 YFSETQ. V gave up 5 bases and J gave up 6 bases, with 12 bases separating them. PCR involved 60 Vbeta and 13 Jbeta primers. Measured with immunoSEQ multiplex PCR; TCRdb has only the in-frame clones, and not every one. Of about 160,000 clones in the sample, 75% to 90% were seen once. Regarding this clone: Antigen: not known.

Study conclusions and caveats: Based on reports, TCR beta sequences accurately predicted HLA-A and HLA-B alleles for most subjects. With high specificity and sensitivity, the classifier reportedly diagnosed cytomegalovirus status.

V gene TRBV5-1 combines with J gene TRBJ2-7, with TRBD2 as a possible D gene (6 bases). The TCR sequence derives from a woman between 18 and 30 years old in good health and CMV-seronegative. What was sequenced was PBMCs. DNA of the CDR3: TGCGCCAGCAGACTTCAGGAGGGCGAGCAGTACTTC. It specifies CASRLQEGEQYF.